Following are 14 T cell receptor beta chains from one sample sequenced in a study of regulatory T cells in long-lasting Graves disease. CDR3 regions were amplified by Arm-PCR using iRepertoire HTBI primers to build TCR beta libraries. TCRdb called the multiplex PCR reads again in MiXCR, with one record for every CDR3 protein. The repertoire holds 400,000 to 600,000 distinct CDR3 sequences, 20% to 25% seen once, with roughly 6.9% in the top ten. Indicated time point: persistent/refractory GD, antithyroid drugs over 5 years with positive TRAb. RNA extracted from PBMCs served as the sequencing template. Specimen: peripheral blood mononuclear cells (PBMCs), collected when the disease was refractory, from a patient treated with antithyroid drugs. The receptors were gathered from a female donor with Graves disease.

This chain connects TRBV20-1 to TRBJ2-7, with D tentatively TRBD2 (6 bases). This CDR3 spans 15 amino acids. Germline V gene sequence: CDR1 DFQATT, CDR2 SNEGSKA (reference sequence). V was shortened by 6 bases and J by 1 base, with 19 bases between the two germline ends. The CDR3 loop is CSAPVDGSGSYEQYF. The CDR3 DNA follows: TGCAGTGCCCCAGTGGACGGGAGTGGTTCCTACGAGCAGTACTTC.

The sample holds a few counts of this clonotype. The gene calls are TRBV20-1 and TRBJ2-7, with TRBD1 identical over 11 bases. The CDR3 consists of 16 residues. Germline loops: CDR1 DFQATT, CDR2 SNEGSKA (reference sequence). The junction had 12 bases not matched to a gene; V was cut back by 5 bases and J by 3 bases. The DNA of the CDR3 is TGCAGTGCTCTCCACCCGGACAGGGGGCTACTCTACGAGCAGTACTTC. As protein: CSALHPDRGLLYEQYF.

This clonotype was observed many times. The gene calls are TRBV6-1 and TRBJ1-1; TRBD1 aligns across 11 bases. With 4 bases clipped from V and 4 bases from J, the junction kept 2 bases outside the gene matches. This CDR3 is 14 amino acids long. Looked up from germline, CDR1 is MNHNS and CDR2 is SASEGT. This chain's CDR3 is CASSGTGGGTEAFF. The CDR3 nucleotides read TGTGCCAGCAGTGGGACAGGGGGCGGCACTGAAGCTTTCTTT.

This clonotype was detected a few times. The J gene is TRBJ1-4, the V gene TRBV4-1, with unresolved D. CDR1 is MGHRA and CDR2 is YSYEKL in the germline V gene. Trimming took off 0 bases at V and 8 bases at J, with 10 bases between the two ends. This CDR3 region has 14 residues. The CDR3 DNA reads TGCGCCAGCAGCCAAGATCCGGACGGGGAAAAACTGTTTTTT. It specifies CASSQDPDGEKLFF.

This clonotype came up many times. V usage is TRBV12-3 or TRBV12-4 and J usage is TRBJ2-7; D may be TRBD1 or TRBD2 (5 bases each). The CDR3 is made up of 13 amino acids. V was shortened by 8 bases and J by 2 bases, with 13 bases between the two germline ends. The CDR3 protein is CASSSGLTYEQYF. Here the CDR3 DNA reads TGTGCCAGCTCCTCGGGGCTAACCTACGAGCAGTACTTC.

This chain's CDR3 is CASSDSGTGLYGYTF. CDR3 DNA: TGTGCCAGCAGCGACTCCGGGACAGGGCTCTATGGCTACACCTTC. This chain links TRBV7-9 with TRBJ1-2; 9 nucleotides line up with TRBD1. The trim removed 5 bases at V and 4 bases at J, leaving 8 bases unmatched. The CDR3 length is 15 residues. The germline V gene has CDR1 SEHNR and CDR2 FQNEAQ (reference sequence).

The chain joins TRBV18 to TRBJ2-7; TRBD1 agrees at 7 bases. Germline CDR1 KGHSH, CDR2 LQKENI. V shed 4 bases and J 7 bases; nucleotides not matched to a gene: 4. CDR3 length: 12 amino acids. CDR3 in amino acids: CASSRDSPEQYF. Written as DNA, the CDR3 is TGTGCCAGCTCACGGGACAGCCCTGAGCAGTACTTC.

In DNA, the CDR3 is TGCGCCAGCAGCTTGACCACAGATACGCAGTATTTT. Translating it yields CASSLTTDTQYF. This chain links TRBV5-1 with TRBJ2-3; D is unclear. Trimming took 1 base from V and 2 from J, leaving 2 bases between them. This CDR3 spans 12 amino acids. CDR1 is SGHRS and CDR2 is YFSETQ in the germline V gene.

This clonotype has ten or more counts. V and J are TRBV12-5 and TRBJ1-3; D remains ambiguous. Germline loops: CDR1 LGHNT, CDR2 FRNRAP. V lost 0 bases, J lost 0 bases, and 18 bases lay in between. The CDR3 length is 19 residues. The CDR3: CASGLVPVLDGNSGNTIYF. The DNA for the CDR3 is TGTGCTAGTGGTTTGGTACCGGTACTCGACGGTAACTCTGGAAACACCATATATTTT.

This clonotype was observed many times. The chain couples TRBV5-1 to TRBJ2-5, with 7 bases lining up with TRBD1. Germline V gene lookup returns CDR1 SGHRS and CDR2 YFSETQ. V trimming: 0 bases; J trimming: 5 bases; junction bases outside the gene matches: 1. This CDR3 spans 13 amino acids. The CDR3 DNA is TGCGCCAGCAGCTTGGTGGACAGGGAGACCCAGTACTTC. Translating it yields CASSLVDRETQYF.

This clonotype was recorded many times. J is TRBJ2-7 and V is TRBV3-1; no clear D gene. Germline lookup yields CDR1 LGHDT and CDR2 YNNKEL (reference sequence). The CDR3 extends over 12 amino acids. Trimming pared 2 bases from V and 1 base from J, leaving 3 bases between. The CDR3 region has the DNA TGTGCCAGCAGCCAAACATCCTACGAGCAGTACTTC. Its translation is CASSQTSYEQYF.

This clonotype has ten or more counts. This chain joins TRBV20-1 and TRBJ2-4; 13 bases line up with TRBD2. Per germline, CDR1 DFQATT and CDR2 SNEGSKA (reference sequence). The CDR3 runs to 16 residues. The V and J ends lost 0 bases and 6 bases, in that order; junction bases with no gene match: 5. CDR3: CSARDMGLAGSNIQYF. DNA for the CDR3: TGCAGTGCTAGAGATATGGGACTAGCGGGATCAAACATTCAGTACTTC.

The chain combines TRBV2 with TRBJ1-5; perhaps TRBD1 as D (5 bases). The ends were cut back, 3 bases at V and 2 bases at J, with 11 bases in the middle. CDR1 SNHLY and CDR2 FYNNEI come from the germline V gene. The CDR3 is 15 residues long. The CDR3 coding sequence is TGTGCCAGCAGTGAGGGCCAGGGCGGCAATCAGCCCCAGCATTTT. Translating it yields CASSEGQGGNQPQHF.

The rearrangement uses TRBV6-2 or TRBV6-3 and TRBJ1-2; D is undetermined. With 5 bases removed from V and 4 bases from J, the gap between germline ends came to 11 bases. The CDR3 sequence is 13 residues long. The germline V gene encodes CDR1 MNHEY and CDR2 SVGEGT. The CDR3 region has the DNA TGTGCCAGCAGTGACGGACCCCGCTATGGCTACACCTTC. Its translation: CASSDGPRYGYTF.